This TCR beta chain was identified in a study of T cell changes during pregnancy in multiple sclerosis. This CDR3 contains 16 residues. Germline V gene sequence: CDR1 KGHSH, CDR2 LQKENI. Losses at the gene ends were 5 bases for V and 5 bases for J; bases not matched to a gene: 12. Measured with immunoSEQ multiplex PCR; TCRdb has only the in-frame clones, and not every one. Of 60,000 to 90,000 clones listed, about 92% are singletons. The sample consisted of peripheral blood, taken after pregnancy. V and J are TRBV18 and TRBJ2-1; TRBD2 agrees at 7 bases. The receptor comes from a female donor in good health, enrolled as a control in a pregnancy study. The CDR3 region is CASSKPGLPHNNEQFF. CDR3 bases: TGTGCCAGCTCAAAACCGGGACTACCCCACAACAATGAGCAGTTCTTC.